This T cell receptor beta chain was recorded in a study of response to subunit inactivated influenza vaccine (dated by TCRdb to the late 2010s). Study-level background: The study used deep quantitative T cell receptor repertoire profiling to track responses to a trivalent subunit inactivated influenza vaccine. Here is what the overall study found, with its caveats: It was suggested by the authors that each seasonal influenza vaccination may recruit only a limited number of new T cells.

As encoded in the germline V gene (reference sequence), CDR1 is LNHNV while CDR2 is YYDKDF. The CDR3 covers 16 residues, taking in both the cysteine and the phenylalanine. Solely the CDR3 DNA is kept, with 48 bases framed from the first base. A distance of 17 bases separates the germline ends of V and J, which lose 0 bases and 5 bases respectively. This clonotype was counted only a few times. It has no known antigen specificity. The record has no base qualities; no much larger clone is one base away. Receptor libraries were prepared by RT-PCR. Sequencing was carried out with an Illumina HiSeq 2500. In-frame beta chains were kept once TCRdb had trimmed the public reads at Q25 with fastp and called clones with MiXCR. Rows matching on CDR3 protein sequence are summarized as one entry with the most common DNA and genes. The sample profile shows under 950,000 distinct CDR3 sequences; 21% of them were found once. Approximately 10% of the sample goes to the ten largest clones.

The chain is assembled from TRBV15 and TRBJ2-7, with a weak D call of TRBD2 (5 bases match). The receptor's source is a man aged 50 or older who received an inactivated influenza vaccine. Donor details come from another sample of the same person, matched by shared clones. The material sequenced was PBMCs from blood, taken about 5 days after vaccination. For the CDR3, the sequence is CATSRDRGQSMHEQYF. The DNA sequence reads TGTGCCACCAGCAGAGATCGAGGGCAGTCAATGCACGAGCAGTACTTC.